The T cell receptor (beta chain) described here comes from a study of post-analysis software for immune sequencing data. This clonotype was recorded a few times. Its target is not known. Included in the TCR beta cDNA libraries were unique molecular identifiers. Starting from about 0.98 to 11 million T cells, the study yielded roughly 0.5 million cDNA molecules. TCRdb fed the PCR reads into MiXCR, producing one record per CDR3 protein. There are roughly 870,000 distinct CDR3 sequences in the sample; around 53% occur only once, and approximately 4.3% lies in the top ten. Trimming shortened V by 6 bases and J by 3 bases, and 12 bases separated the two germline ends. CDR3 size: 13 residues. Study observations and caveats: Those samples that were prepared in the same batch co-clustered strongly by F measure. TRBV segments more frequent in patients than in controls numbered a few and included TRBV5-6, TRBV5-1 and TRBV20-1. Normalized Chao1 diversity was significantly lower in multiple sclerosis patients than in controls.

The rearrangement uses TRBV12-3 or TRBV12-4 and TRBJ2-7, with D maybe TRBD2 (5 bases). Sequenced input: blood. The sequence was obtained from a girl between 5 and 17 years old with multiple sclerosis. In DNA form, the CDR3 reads TGTGCCAGCAGACCCGGGGAACGCTACGAGCAGTACTTC. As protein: CASRPGERYEQYF.